Shown below are 23 T cell receptor beta chains from a single sample sequenced in a study of CD8+CD57+ T cells in acquired aplastic anemia. Patients selected for sequencing had displayed CD8+CD57+ cell expansion by flow cytometry. Genomic DNA constituted the template upon which TCR beta VDJ and CDR3 profiling was performed. TCRdb re-called the reads with MiXCR, one entry per CDR3 protein. The data contain 210,000 or so distinct CDR3 sequences, 40% to 60% of them singletons. The sample consisted of sorted CD4+, CD8+, or CD8+CD57+ T cells (not recorded which) from PBMCs. The receptors derive from a human donor with aplastic anemia.

V gene TRBV2 combines with J gene TRBJ1-2; D is unresolved. V was trimmed by 2 bases and J by 8 bases, leaving 15 bases between them. The CDR3 runs to 14 residues. Germline V gives CDR1 SNHLY, CDR2 FYNNEI. In DNA, the CDR3 is TGTGCCAGCAGTGAAAAACCTTGGTGGAAGGGCTACACCTTC. Translating gives CASSEKPWWKGYTF.

This clonotype occurred a few times. This chain connects TRBV2 to TRBJ2-3; 9 nucleotides line up with TRBD2. Trimming took 7 bases from V and 7 from J; bases not matched to a gene: 15. The CDR3 runs 16 residues. Germline V gene data show CDR1 as SNHLY and CDR2 as FYNNEI. CDR3 nucleotide sequence: TGTGCCAGCACTGAGGGGCTAGCGGGGCGGGGGTATACGCAGTATTTT. Amino acid sequence: CASTEGLAGRGYTQYF.

This clonotype was counted many times. The chain carries TRBV2 and TRBJ2-1; 10 nucleotides line up with TRBD1. V was clipped by 6 bases and J by 9 bases; unmatched bases: 8. CDR3 length equals 14 residues. The V gene's germline CDR1 is SNHLY and CDR2 FYNNEI. DNA of the CDR3: TGTGCCAGCAGGGGGGGGACAGGGGCGGCTGAGCAGTTCTTC. Translated, it gives CASRGGTGAAEQFF.

This clonotype was counted only a few times. The genes are TRBV3-1 and TRBJ2-2; no definite D call. The CDR3 is 13 amino acids. Per the germline V gene, CDR1 is LGHDT and CDR2 is YNNKEL (reference sequence). V lost 6 bases, J lost 6 bases, and 11 bases lay in between. CDR3 protein: CASRTSSPGELFF. As DNA, the CDR3 is TGTGCCAGCAGAACCAGTAGCCCCGGGGAGCTGTTTTTT.

CDR3 amino acids: CASSRGTGDSDTQYF. Written as DNA, the CDR3 is TGTGCCAGCAGCCGTGGGACAGGGGATTCCGATACGCAGTATTTT. The chain is built from TRBV7-9 and TRBJ2-3; 10 bases map to TRBD1. Germline-derived CDR1 and CDR2 are SEHNR and FQNEAQ (reference sequence). CDR3 length: 15 amino acids. Losses at the gene ends were 5 bases for V and 6 bases for J; bases not matched to a gene: 8.

This clonotype was detected many times. V usage is TRBV3-1 and J usage is TRBJ2-3, with a weak D call TRBD2 (6 bases). The CDR3 loop spans 15 amino acids. Trimming took 4 bases from V and 6 from J, leaving 17 bases between them. Germline lookup yields CDR1 LGHDT and CDR2 YNNKEL (reference sequence). CDR3 DNA sequence: TGTGCCAGCAGCCGATCCTCCGCGGGGTTCGATACGCAGTATTTT. Amino acids: CASSRSSAGFDTQYF.

This clonotype has ten or more counts. The V gene is TRBV19, the J gene TRBJ2-2; 12 bases agree with TRBD1. Trimming cost V 5 bases and J 4 bases; bases outside gene matches: 8. The CDR3 totals 17 residues. In germline, CDR1 is LNHDA, CDR2 SQIVND (reference sequence). CDR3 protein: CASSPRDRGRVTGELFF. CDR3 in DNA: TGTGCCAGTAGTCCTCGGGACAGGGGGCGCGTCACCGGGGAGCTGTTTTTT. The full variable domain, completed using reference TRBV19 and TRBJ2-2, is DGGITQSPKYLFRKEGQNVTLSCEQNLNHDAMYWYRQDPGQGLRLIYYSQIVNDFQKGDIAEGYSVSREKKESFPLTVTSAQKNPTAFYLCASSPRDRGRVTGELFFGEGSRLTVL.

This clonotype has at least ten counts. The chain employs TRBV19 and TRBJ1-2, with D perhaps matching TRBD1 (5 bases). The germline gives CDR1 LNHDA, CDR2 SQIVND (reference sequence). The CDR3 is made up of 17 amino acids. V was pared by 7 bases and J by 7 bases, with 28 bases between. CDR3 sequence reads: CASIRRDGPGGASGYTF. The CDR3 bases are TGTGCCAGTATTCGACGAGACGGTCCGGGGGGAGCCTCTGGCTACACCTTC.

This clonotype was recorded a few times. The genes are TRBV25-1 and TRBJ1-4; D is undetermined. This CDR3 is built from 12 residues. Germline assignment: CDR1 MGHDK and CDR2 SYGVNS. V lost 5 bases, J lost 4 bases, and 5 bases lay in between. CDR3 DNA sequence: TGTGCCAGCAGTAGAAGTAATGAAAAACTGTTTTTT. Encoded protein: CASSRSNEKLFF. Full variable domain (remainder filled in from reference TRBV25-1 and TRBJ1-4): EADIYQTPRYLVIGTGKKITLECSQTMGHDKMYWYQQDPGMELHLIHYSYGVNSTEKGDLSSESTVSRIRTEHFPLTLESARPSHTSQYLCASSRSNEKLFFGSGTQLSVL.

In its sample, this clonotype was seen a few times. In DNA, the CDR3 is TGTGCCAGCAGCCAAGGGGCAGGGGGAAATACGCAGTATTTT. This translates into CASSQGAGGNTQYF. The chain uses TRBV3-1 and TRBJ2-3; 7 bases line up with TRBD1. Germline lookup yields CDR1 LGHDT and CDR2 YNNKEL (reference sequence). V gave up 1 base and J gave up 7 bases; unmatched junction bases: 5. The CDR3 is 14 amino acids.

This clonotype has at least ten counts. The chain employs TRBV5-6 and TRBJ2-1, with TRBD1 matching over 7 bases. V was pared by 4 bases and J by 3 bases, with 10 bases of the junction left unmatched. This CDR3 contains 16 residues. The germline V gene has CDR1 SGHDT and CDR2 YYEEEE. In DNA form, the CDR3 reads TGTGCCAGCAGCCTCTTGGACAGGACTTTCTACAATGAGCAGTTCTTC. This gives the protein CASSLLDRTFYNEQFF.

V gene TRBV20-1 combines with J gene TRBJ1-6; TRBD1 is a possible D gene (6 bases). Germline V gene lookup returns CDR1 DFQATT and CDR2 SNEGSKA (reference sequence). This CDR3 comprises 15 residues. V was cut by 0 bases and J by 8 bases, with 14 bases left in between. This CDR3 reads CSARDKGGAYSPLHF. DNA for the CDR3: TGCAGTGCTAGAGATAAGGGGGGCGCTTATTCACCCCTCCACTTT.

As for this clonotype: This sequence may be a read error, since a much larger clone differs from it by one base. The chain employs TRBV6-1 and TRBJ1-4; possibly TRBD1 for D (6 bases). The germline V gene encodes CDR1 MNHNS and CDR2 SASEGT. With 2 bases removed from V and 8 bases from J, the gap between germline ends came to 12 bases. The CDR3 contains 14 residues. CDR3 region: CASSERRDNEKLFF. The CDR3 coding sequence is TGTGCCAGCAGTGAAAGGAGGGACAACGAAAAACTGTTTTTT.

Turning to this clonotype: The junction shows a germline mismatch at one end, possibly a read error. The chain joins TRBV5-1 to TRBJ2-7; 10 bases match TRBD2. Germline V CDR1 and CDR2: SGHRS, YFSETQ. This CDR3 contains 16 residues. Written as DNA, the CDR3 is TGTGCCAGCAGCGTAGGGAGCGGGGGGGATTCTTACGAGCAGTACTTC. Its protein product is CASSVGSGGDSYEQYF.

This clonotype was seen many times. The rearrangement links TRBV6-2 or TRBV6-3 to TRBJ2-1; TRBD1 aligns across 9 bases. CDR1 and CDR2 (germline): MNHEY, SVGEGT. With 5 bases clipped from V and 7 bases from J, the junction kept 9 bases outside the gene matches. The CDR3 contains 15 residues. CDR3 nucleotide sequence: TGTGCCAGCAGTCCCCCGGGACAGGGAAAGAATGAGCAGTTCTTC. The encoded protein is CASSPPGQGKNEQFF.

In this sample, this clonotype turned up many times. This sequence joins TRBV10-3 and TRBJ2-5; D not resolved. This CDR3 comprises 14 residues. Germline lookup yields CDR1 ENHRY and CDR2 SYGVKD. Trimming shortened V by 6 bases and J by 5 bases, and 16 bases separated the two germline ends. The CDR3 here is CAISYDDGVETQYF. In DNA, the CDR3 is TGTGCCATCAGCTATGACGATGGGGTTGAGACCCAGTACTTC.

V and J are TRBV25-1 and TRBJ1-4, with 8 bases that match TRBD1. CDR3 size: 13 residues. The germline V gene has CDR1 MGHDK and CDR2 SYGVNS. After removal of 8 bases from V and 10 bases from J, the junction contained 9 bases not matched to a gene. CDR3 in DNA: TGTGCCAGCGAGGGACAGGCAGTTGGAAAACTGTTTTTT. This encodes CASEGQAVGKLFF.

The rearrangement uses TRBV7-9 and TRBJ2-4; possible D gene TRBD2, 5 bases. Germline values: CDR1 SEHNR, CDR2 FQNEAQ (reference sequence). Trimming took 5 bases from V and 10 from J, leaving 15 bases between them. The CDR3 runs 13 residues. The CDR3: CASSAGILGIQYF. The CDR3 DNA follows: TGTGCCAGCAGCGCCGGGATCCTTGGGATTCAGTACTTC.

The chain couples TRBV7-6 to TRBJ2-3, with D possibly TRBD1 on 6 matching bases. CDR1 and CDR2 from the germline V gene are SGHVS and FNYEAQ. V was clipped by 0 bases and J by 2 bases, with 12 bases between them. The CDR3 runs to 16 residues. CDR3 coding DNA: TGTGCCAGCAGCTTAGCGGCAGGGGTTACCACAGATACGCAGTATTTT. This translates into CASSLAAGVTTDTQYF.

The sample holds one count of this clonotype. This chain links TRBV6-4 with TRBJ1-2; tentative D call: TRBD1 (5 bases). Germline CDR1 reads MRHNA; CDR2 reads SNTAGT. The CDR3 consists of 13 residues. Trimming took off 5 bases at V and 4 bases at J, with 11 bases between the two ends. The CDR3 DNA reads as TGTGCCAGCAGTTTTGGGGCGGTCTATGGCTACACCTTC. This gives the protein CASSFGAVYGYTF.

Regarding this clonotype: A clone one base away is much larger, so this may be a read error. V and J are TRBV5-5 and TRBJ2-7, with a tentative D call TRBD2 (5 bases). Germline V lookup: CDR1 SGHKS, CDR2 YYEKEE (reference sequence). CDR3 size: 16 residues. The CDR3 is CAGSPRGGSILYEQYF. The CDR3 DNA sequence: TGTGCCGGCAGCCCCCGAGGAGGTTCTATTCTATACGAGCAGTACTTC.

The chain combines TRBV29-1 with TRBJ2-1; TRBD2 is a possible D gene (7 bases). Germline V CDR1 and CDR2: SQVTM, ANQGSEA. Trimming removed 8 bases at V and 10 bases at J, with 15 bases between. The CDR3 has 11 amino acids. The CDR3 bases are TGCAGCCTAAGGGGGGGCCAAGAGCAGTTCTTC. This codes for CSLRGGQEQFF.

This clonotype was seen once. A read error is possible here, since a much larger clone lies one base away. This chain uses TRBV12-3 or TRBV12-4 with TRBJ2-5; D might be TRBD2 (7 bases). The CDR3 length is 15 residues. The CDR3 DNA follows: TGTGCTAGTGGTTTAGGGGGGGGGACGGGTGAGTCCCAGTACTTC. Protein sequence: CASGLGGGTGESQYF.